This record concerns one TCR beta chain sequence. These data come from a study of blood T cell repertoires in COVID-19. Some clones are missing from TCRdb's copy, which holds only in-frame ones; the method was immunoSEQ multiplex PCR. The repertoire consists of around 94,000 clones, with roughly 90% occurring once and the leading ten covering 5% to 6.5%. The sequenced sample was peripheral blood. This TCR derives from a woman aged 50 to 60 with COVID-19, enrolled during active disease.

The CDR3: CASSTLPLERPQHF. The CDR3 nucleotides read TGTGCCAGTAGTACCCTCCCCCTGGAGCGGCCCCAGCATTTT. The chain has TRBV19 and TRBJ1-5, with D unresolved. There are 14 residues in the CDR3. Trimming shortened V by 4 bases and J by 9 bases, and 16 bases separated the two germline ends. In germline, CDR1 is LNHDA, CDR2 SQIVND (reference sequence).